The next 30 T cell receptor beta chains were all read from a single sample in a study of cytomegalovirus exposure and HLA in healthy donors. PCR was performed using 60 Vbeta and 13 Jbeta primers. TCRdb's table, derived via immunoSEQ multiplex PCR, lists solely in-frame clones and lacks some. The table lists roughly 120,000 clones. Sequences were obtained from PBMCs. All receptors derive from a man aged 25-40 years in good health and CMV-seronegative.

V gene TRBV4-3 combines with J gene TRBJ2-3, with D possibly matching TRBD2 (5 bases). The CDR3 consists of 16 residues. Per germline, CDR1 LGHNA and CDR2 YSLEER. V lost 3 bases and J 1 base, leaving 14 bases between the germline ends. CDR3 region: CASSQTFFGGTDTQYF. DNA of the CDR3: TGCGCCAGCAGCCAGACTTTCTTCGGGGGCACAGATACGCAGTATTTT.

This chain joins TRBV2 and TRBJ1-2; 7 nucleotides align to TRBD1. There are 13 residues in the CDR3. From germline, CDR1 is SNHLY and CDR2 FYNNEI. The V segment lost 7 bases and the J segment 2 bases; nucleotides outside the gene matches: 4. The DNA for the CDR3 is TGTGCCAGCAAGGCAGGGGGAAACTATGGCTACACCTTC. It encodes CASKAGGNYGYTF.

This chain joins TRBV29-1 and TRBJ1-2; D perhaps matches TRBD1 (5 bases). This CDR3 has 15 residues. V lost 1 base to trimming and J lost 0 bases, with 12 bases between them. Germline CDR1 and CDR2: SQVTM and ANQGSEA. CDR3 bases: TGCAGCGTTGAAGTTATAGGACAACCTAACTATGGCTACACCTTC. Amino acids: CSVEVIGQPNYGYTF. The full variable domain, its missing parts supplied by reference TRBV29-1 and TRBJ1-2, is SAVISQKPSRDICQRGTSLTIQCQVDSQVTMMFWYRQQPGQSLTLIATANQGSEATYESGFVIDKFPISRPNLTFSTLTVSNMSPEDSSIYLCSVEVIGQPNYGYTFGSGTRLTVV.

The V call is TRBV7-6, the J call TRBJ1-5; 8 bases are shared with TRBD1. The CDR3 loop spans 15 amino acids. The trim removed 5 bases at V and 3 bases at J, leaving 6 bases unmatched. Germline CDR1 and CDR2: SGHVS and FNYEAQ. CDR3 nucleotides: TGTGCCAGCAGCCCCGGGACAGGACCCAATCAGCCCCAGCATTTT. Translation gives CASSPGTGPNQPQHF.

This rearrangement joins TRBV5-1 to TRBJ2-1; D unclear. V lost 2 bases and J 5 bases, leaving 8 bases between the germline ends. The germline V gene encodes CDR1 SGHRS and CDR2 YFSETQ. CDR3 size: 13 residues. CDR3: CASSFGLDNEQFF. The CDR3 DNA follows: TGCGCCAGCAGCTTTGGCCTAGACAATGAGCAGTTCTTC.

The V gene is TRBV7-2, the J gene TRBJ2-1; 8 nucleotides align to TRBD2. The ends lost 7 bases at V and 6 bases at J; junction bases unmatched: 8. This CDR3 comprises 14 residues. Germline CDR1 reads SGHTA; CDR2 reads FQGNSA. CDR3 sequence reads: CASTTSGGINEQFF. CDR3 bases: TGTGCCAGCACCACAAGCGGGGGAATCAATGAGCAGTTCTTC.

CDR3 region: CASSLGGLNSYNEQFF. The CDR3 DNA reads as TGTGCCAGCAGCCTCGGGGGGCTGAATTCCTACAATGAGCAGTTCTTC. The genes are TRBV11-3 and TRBJ2-1, with D maybe TRBD2 (7 bases). The V gene's germline CDR1 is SGHNT and CDR2 YENEEA. The CDR3 extends over 16 amino acids. With 5 bases removed from V and 1 base from J, the gap between germline ends came to 15 bases.

Turning to this clone: The same CDR3 also results from other DNA sequences found in this sample. The genes are TRBV27 and TRBJ1-2; D perhaps matches TRBD1 (6 bases). From germline, CDR1 is MNHEY and CDR2 SMNVEV (reference sequence). The CDR3 consists of 13 residues. V was pared by 2 bases and J by 2 bases, with 6 bases between. Here the CDR3 DNA reads TGTGCCAGCAGTTTAAGGGGGAACTATGGCTACACCTTC. Its translation: CASSLRGNYGYTF.

This chain uses TRBV27 with TRBJ1-5; 12 positions match TRBD1. V lost 5 bases to trimming and J lost 5 bases; unmatched junction nucleotides: 4. The CDR3 is 15 residues long. Germline-derived CDR1 and CDR2 are MNHEY and SMNVEV (reference sequence). CDR3 loop: CASSPGTGGHQPQHF. CDR3 bases: TGTGCCAGCAGTCCAGGGACAGGGGGCCATCAGCCCCAGCATTTT.

The gene calls are TRBV15 and TRBJ1-1; possibly TRBD1 for D (5 bases). CDR1 and CDR2 (germline): LNHNV, YYDKDF (reference sequence). V gave up 7 bases and J gave up 1 base, with 7 bases separating them. There are 12 residues in the CDR3. CDR3 in DNA: TGTGCCACCATGGGGCAGAACACTGAAGCTTTCTTT. Translating it yields CATMGQNTEAFF.

The CDR3 DNA is TGTGCCAGCAGCTTAGAGGACAGGGAGGTCGGGGCCAACGTCCTGACTTTC. Translating it yields CASSLEDREVGANVLTF. V is TRBV7-9 and J is TRBJ2-6; TRBD1 agrees at 8 bases. This CDR3 spans 17 amino acids. CDR1 and CDR2 from the germline V gene are SEHNR and FQNEAQ (reference sequence). The V and J ends lost 1 base and 4 bases, in that order; junction bases with no gene match: 6.

This chain uses TRBV6-5 with TRBJ2-5; 9 bases align to TRBD1. Germline CDR1 is MNHEY and CDR2 is SVGAGI. V lost 5 bases to trimming and J lost 3 bases; unmatched junction nucleotides: 4. The CDR3 spans 14 residues. The CDR3 spells CASSMDRGKETQYF. In nucleotides, the CDR3 is TGTGCCAGCAGTATGGACAGGGGCAAAGAGACCCAGTACTTC.

This chain links TRBV13 with TRBJ2-5; D possibly corresponds to TRBD2 (6 bases). Germline assignment: CDR1 PRHDT and CDR2 FYEKMQ (reference sequence). Trimming stripped 0 bases from V and 2 bases from J, with 13 bases between. This CDR3 is built from 16 residues. The CDR3 here is CASSLGLRTKQETQYF. The CDR3 DNA is TGTGCCAGCAGCTTAGGCCTCCGGACTAAACAAGAGACCCAGTACTTC.

The chain links TRBV7-2 to TRBJ1-6; TRBD1 matches at 8 bases. V lost 4 bases to trimming and J lost 3 bases; unmatched junction nucleotides: 8. CDR3 length equals 17 residues. The germline CDR1 and CDR2 sequences are SGHTA and FQGNSA. The CDR3 loop is CASSSWTGTNYNSPLHF. The CDR3 DNA reads as TGTGCCAGCAGCTCGTGGACAGGGACAAACTATAATTCACCCCTCCACTTT. Full variable domain (outside the CDR3, taken from reference TRBV7-2 and TRBJ1-6): GAGVSQSPSNKVTEKGKDVELRCDPISGHTALYWYRQSLGQGLEFLIYFQGNSAPDKSGLPSDRFSAERTGGSVSTLTIQRTQQEDSAVYLCASSSWTGTNYNSPLHFGNGTRLTVT.

The rearrangement joins TRBV7-3 to TRBJ1-6; 7 bases line up with TRBD1. CDR1 SGHTA and CDR2 FQGTGA come from the germline V gene. The trim removed 5 bases at V and 7 bases at J, leaving 8 bases unmatched. The CDR3 totals 15 residues. The CDR3 region is CASSRPGQLNSPLHF. The DNA of the CDR3 is TGTGCCAGCAGCCGACCGGGACAGCTCAATTCACCCCTCCACTTT.

V gene TRBV6-5 combines with J gene TRBJ1-6, with a tentative D call TRBD1 (5 bases). The germline V gene encodes CDR1 MNHEY and CDR2 SVGAGI. V lost 6 bases, J lost 7 bases, and 16 bases lay in between. The CDR3 consists of 15 residues. The DNA of the CDR3 is TGTGCCAGCAGCCGCGGGGGGGAGGCGAATTCACCCCTCCACTTT. This gives the protein CASSRGGEANSPLHF.

This chain joins TRBV6-1 and TRBJ1-5; no clear D gene. V was cut by 1 base and J by 7 bases, with 14 bases left in between. The CDR3 contains 15 residues. Germline V gives CDR1 MNHNS, CDR2 SASEGT. The CDR3 reads CASSEGPGFMQPQHF. CDR3 in DNA: TGTGCCAGCAGTGAAGGACCGGGGTTTATGCAGCCCCAGCATTTT.

The V gene is TRBV5-1, the J gene TRBJ2-7; TRBD1 aligns across 10 bases. The CDR3 is 14 residues long. From germline, CDR1 is SGHRS and CDR2 YFSETQ. With 0 bases clipped from V and 5 bases from J, the junction kept 2 bases outside the gene matches. The CDR3, as DNA: TGCGCCAGCAGCTTGGGGGACAGGGGCAACGAGCAGTACTTC. Residues: CASSLGDRGNEQYF.

This chain joins TRBV7-8 and TRBJ1-2; D is unresolved. In germline, CDR1 is SGHVS, CDR2 FQNEAQ. The V and J ends lost 5 bases and 6 bases respectively, with 10 bases between them. CDR3 size: 12 residues. The chain's CDR3 is CASSLFENGYTF. CDR3 DNA sequence: TGTGCCAGCAGCCTTTTTGAGAATGGCTACACCTTC.

On this clone itself: An end of the junction does not agree with germline; a read error may underlie this. V usage is TRBV5-4 and J usage is TRBJ2-5, with 13 bases that match TRBD2. CDR1 is SGHNT, CDR2 YYREEE, per germline (reference sequence). The CDR3 consists of 15 residues. The CDR3 DNA reads TGTGCCAGCAGCTGGGGACTAGCGGGACAAGGGACCCAGTACTTC. Its translation: CASSWGLAGQGTQYF.

The genes are TRBV7-2 and TRBJ2-2, with TRBD2 matching 7 bases. This CDR3 region has 16 residues. Trimming took 5 bases from V and 2 from J; bases not matched to a gene: 8. The germline V gene has CDR1 SGHTA and CDR2 FQGNSA. Written as DNA, the CDR3 is TGTGCCAGCAGCCACCACGGGGGGTTTAACACCGGGGAGCTGTTTTTT. Translated, it gives CASSHHGGFNTGELFF. Looking up the rest from reference TRBV7-2 and TRBJ2-2 gives the full variable domain: GAGVSQSPSNKVTEKGKDVELRCDPISGHTALYWYRQSLGQGLEFLIYFQGNSAPDKSGLPSDRFSAERTGGSVSTLTIQRTQQEDSAVYLCASSHHGGFNTGELFFGEGSRLTVL.

V and J are TRBV7-6 and TRBJ1-1, with D tentatively TRBD1 (5 bases). This CDR3 spans 15 amino acids. Germline loops: CDR1 SGHVS, CDR2 FNYEAQ. V dropped 0 bases and J dropped 3 bases, with 11 bases sitting between them. DNA of the CDR3: TGTGCCAGCAGCTTAGCTATGGCGGGGGACACTGAAGCTTTCTTT. Its translation is CASSLAMAGDTEAFF.

This CDR3 is CASSQSGTGNFGQYF. CDR3 DNA sequence: TGCGCCAGCAGCCAGTCCGGGACAGGGAATTTCGGGCAGTACTTC. This chain uses TRBV4-1 with TRBJ2-7; 9 bases align to TRBD1. Germline V CDR1 and CDR2: MGHRA, YSYEKL. CDR3 size: 15 residues. Unmatched junction bases numbered 12, after V lost 3 bases and J lost 9 bases.

The V gene is TRBV30, the J gene TRBJ1-1, with unresolved D. Per the germline V gene, CDR1 is GTSNPN and CDR2 is SVGIG (reference sequence). V dropped 5 bases and J dropped 8 bases, with 18 bases sitting between them. This CDR3 has 13 amino acids. The CDR3 sequence is CAWSSMRRKEAFF. The CDR3 region has the DNA TGTGCCTGGTCAAGTATGAGGAGAAAAGAAGCTTTCTTT.

The gene calls are TRBV30 and TRBJ1-5; 7 bases agree with TRBD1. The germline CDR1 and CDR2 sequences are GTSNPN and SVGIG (reference sequence). The CDR3 contains 14 residues. Trimming removed 3 bases from V and 6 bases from J; junction bases left unmatched: 8. The CDR3 nucleotides are TGTGCCTGGAGCGCTCCGACAGGGATTCAGCCCCAGCATTTT. Protein sequence: CAWSAPTGIQPQHF.

J is TRBJ2-5 and V is TRBV10-3; 8 bases line up with TRBD2. After removal of 2 bases from V and 4 bases from J, the junction contained 9 bases not matched to a gene. CDR3 length equals 16 residues. Germline V gene data show CDR1 as ENHRY and CDR2 as SYGVKD. CDR3 region: CAISERGAGATETQYF. CDR3 nucleotide sequence: TGTGCCATCAGTGAGAGAGGAGCGGGGGCCACAGAGACCCAGTACTTC.

The chain recombines TRBV10-3 with TRBJ2-1; 7 nucleotides match TRBD2. The CDR3 is made up of 13 amino acids. Per the germline V gene, CDR1 is ENHRY and CDR2 is SYGVKD. Trimming took 6 bases from V and 10 from J; bases not matched to a gene: 9. The CDR3 DNA sequence: TGTGCCATCAGCCCGACTAGCCCCTACGAGCAGTTCTTC. It is translated as CAISPTSPYEQFF.

The chain links TRBV6-1 to TRBJ1-6; TRBD1 might be the D (6 bases). Germline V CDR1 and CDR2: MNHNS, SASEGT. This CDR3 region has 15 residues. V lost 1 base to trimming and J lost 9 bases, with 13 bases between them. For the CDR3, the DNA is TGTGCCAGCAGTGAAGAGAGGGGGGAGGGTTCACCCCTCCACTTT. Residues: CASSEERGEGSPLHF.

The chain uses TRBV27 and TRBJ2-7; D remains unclear. V shed 2 bases and J shed 0 bases, with 11 bases lying between them. This CDR3 spans 15 amino acids. Germline CDR1 reads MNHEY; CDR2 reads SMNVEV (reference sequence). The CDR3 bases are TGTGCCAGCAGTTTAAACGGGTGGAGCTCCTACGAGCAGTACTTC. Its translation: CASSLNGWSSYEQYF.

V gene TRBV6-5 combines with J gene TRBJ1-1; a possible D gene is TRBD1 (5 bases). The CDR3 extends over 13 amino acids. CDR1 MNHEY and CDR2 SVGAGI come from the germline V gene. The ends were cut back, 5 bases at V and 5 bases at J, with 12 bases in the middle. CDR3 sequence: CASSPSGWTEAFF. DNA for the CDR3: TGTGCCAGCAGTCCGTCAGGGTGGACTGAAGCTTTCTTT.